Presented here are 18 T cell receptor beta chains from one specimen sequenced in a study of technical replicates of blood from a handful of donors. Sequenced by immunoSEQ multiplex PCR; TCRdb stores in-frame clones only, minus some. The profile shows tens of thousands of clones, around 94% of them singletons. The sample comprised T cells isolated from PBMCs. The source is a human donor in good health.

The chain combines TRBV11-2 with TRBJ1-5; the D gene is possibly TRBD1 (6 bases). V shed 5 bases and J shed 5 bases, with 13 bases lying between them. Germline loops: CDR1 SGHAT, CDR2 FQNNGV. The CDR3 consists of 14 residues. The DNA of the CDR3 is TGTGCCAGCAGCCAGGGGTCGGAGGATCAGCCCCAGCATTTT. It translates to CASSQGSEDQPQHF. Complete variable domain (other parts from reference TRBV11-2 and TRBJ1-5): EAGVAQSPRYKIIEKRQSVAFWCNPISGHATLYWYQQILGQGPKLLIQFQNNGVVDDSQLPKDRFSAERLKGVDSTLKIQPAKLEDSAVYLCASSQGSEDQPQHFGDGTRLSIL.

V usage is TRBV6-5 and J usage is TRBJ2-7; D uncertain. The CDR3 is 15 residues long. From germline, CDR1 is MNHEY and CDR2 SVGAGI. Trimming removed 3 bases at V and 0 bases at J, with 12 bases between. In DNA, the CDR3 is TGTGCCAGCAGTTATGCGAGTCCGAACTCCTACGAGCAGTACTTC. The encoded protein is CASSYASPNSYEQYF.

This chain joins TRBV6-6 and TRBJ1-4; D is perhaps TRBD1 (6 bases). Trimming took 8 bases from V and 4 from J, leaving 20 bases between them. Germline V gene sequence: CDR1 MNHNY, CDR2 SVGAGI (reference sequence). The CDR3 is 16 amino acids. CDR3 bases: TGTGCCAGCCGAGGGAGCGACAGGTTTAATAATGAAAAACTGTTTTTT. It specifies CASRGSDRFNNEKLFF.

This chain joins TRBV6-6 and TRBJ2-5, with D unclear. V lost 0 bases, J lost 7 bases, and 9 bases lay in between. The CDR3 length is 13 residues. From germline, CDR1 is MNHNY and CDR2 SVGAGI (reference sequence). The CDR3 loop reads CASSYSKETTQYF. The DNA for the CDR3 is TGTGCCAGCAGTTACTCGAAGGAGACGACCCAGTACTTC.

V and J are TRBV6-5 and TRBJ1-5, with 7 bases fitting TRBD1. V gave up 0 bases and J gave up 9 bases; unmatched junction bases: 8. This CDR3 contains 15 residues. The germline V gene has CDR1 MNHEY and CDR2 SVGAGI. CDR3 in amino acids: CASSYSKQGYRPQHF. CDR3 nucleotides: TGTGCCAGCAGTTACTCGAAACAGGGGTATAGGCCCCAGCATTTT.

The V call is TRBV6-5, the J call TRBJ1-2; possibly TRBD1 for D (5 bases). Deletions cut 0 bases from V and 3 bases from J, with 8 bases between. The length of the CDR3 is 14 residues. CDR1 is MNHEY, CDR2 SVGAGI, per germline. Written as DNA, the CDR3 is TGTGCCAGCAGTTACTCGTGGGGGGACTATGGCTACACCTTC. Encoded protein: CASSYSWGDYGYTF.

This clone was seen a handful of times. The CDR3 is CASSQRAGIESSDGYTF. CDR3 nucleotides: TGCGCCAGCAGCCAACGTGCAGGGATTGAGAGTTCGGATGGCTACACCTTC. The chain recombines TRBV4-1 with TRBJ1-2, with a possible D match to TRBD1 (5 bases). There are 17 residues in the CDR3. V was pared by 2 bases and J by 6 bases, with 22 bases between. Germline CDR1 MGHRA, CDR2 YSYEKL.

The gene calls are TRBV28 and TRBJ1-5, with TRBD1 identical over 8 bases. Germline CDR1 reads MDHEN; CDR2 reads SYDVKM. The CDR3 is 13 residues long. V trimming: 7 bases; J trimming: 3 bases; junction bases outside the gene matches: 2. The CDR3 protein is CASKTGVNQPQHF. The CDR3 DNA sequence: TGTGCCAGCAAGACAGGGGTCAATCAGCCCCAGCATTTT.

Remarks on this clone: An end of the junction does not agree with germline; a read error may underlie this. The gene calls are TRBV7-7 and TRBJ2-5; the D gene is possibly TRBD2 (7 bases). Germline CDR1 is SSHAT and CDR2 is FNYEAQ (reference sequence). This CDR3 is built from 15 residues. The CDR3 loop is CASSPGGPFQETQYF. The CDR3 DNA reads TGTGCTAGCAGTCCGGGGGGCCCTTTTCAAGAGACCCAGTACTTC.

This chain joins TRBV5-1 and TRBJ1-1; no definite D call. This CDR3 has 13 amino acids. The germline CDR1 and CDR2 sequences are SGHRS and YFSETQ. Trimming cost V 2 bases and J 1 base, with 6 bases left between them. The CDR3 here is CASSLRENTEAFF. CDR3 nucleotides: TGCGCCAGCAGCTTAAGAGAGAACACTGAAGCTTTCTTT.

This chain links TRBV7-9 with TRBJ2-1; 11 bases fit TRBD1. With V trimmed by 3 bases and J by 0 bases, 7 bases remained unmatched. The CDR3 runs 18 residues. Germline V CDR1 and CDR2: SEHNR, FQNEAQ (reference sequence). In nucleotides, the CDR3 is TGTGCCAGCAGCTTGTGGACAGGGGGCCGGGACTCCTACAATGAGCAGTTCTTC. Protein sequence: CASSLWTGGRDSYNEQFF.

The rearrangement joins TRBV6-6 to TRBJ2-3; D is uncertain. CDR3 length equals 10 residues. The V and J ends lost 6 bases and 6 bases respectively, with 4 bases between them. CDR1 and CDR2 from the germline V gene are MNHNY and SVGAGI (reference sequence). CDR3 loop: CASSGDTQYF. The CDR3 nucleotides read TGTGCCAGCAGCGGGGATACGCAGTATTTT.

The rearrangement uses TRBV7-6 and TRBJ2-7, with 16 positions matching TRBD2. Germline V CDR1 and CDR2: SGHVS, FNYEAQ. The ends lost 5 bases at V and 5 bases at J; junction bases unmatched: 3. The CDR3 covers 15 residues. Here the CDR3 reads CASSTGLAGGNEQYF. The CDR3 DNA sequence: TGTGCCAGCAGCACGGGACTAGCGGGAGGGAACGAGCAGTACTTC.

V usage is TRBV5-1 and J usage is TRBJ2-7; TRBD1 aligns across 9 bases. This CDR3 contains 14 residues. In germline, CDR1 is SGHRS, CDR2 YFSETQ. J gave up 4 bases and V 6 bases, and 8 bases lay outside the gene matches. The CDR3 region has the DNA TGCGCCAGCACAGAGGGGACAGGGTCTTACGAGCAGTACTTC. Translation gives CASTEGTGSYEQYF.

V usage is TRBV6-1 and J usage is TRBJ2-2; 8 bases are shared with TRBD1. The V gene end was trimmed by 3 bases and the J gene end by 4 bases; junction bases not matched to a gene: 10. Germline assignment: CDR1 MNHNS and CDR2 SASEGT. The CDR3 is 17 amino acids. CDR3 nucleotides: TGTGCCAGCAGTGAGCTTTTAGGACAGGGACCCACCGGGGAGCTGTTTTTT. Its translation: CASSELLGQGPTGELFF.

This chain links TRBV4-1 with TRBJ1-1, with D perhaps TRBD1 (6 bases). V dropped 4 bases and J dropped 7 bases, with 16 bases sitting between them. The CDR3 has 14 amino acids. Germline CDR1 and CDR2: MGHRA and YSYEKL. CDR3 region: CASSPGRGRGEAFF. CDR3 in DNA: TGCGCCAGCAGCCCGGGGCGGGGGCGCGGTGAAGCTTTCTTT.

The J gene is TRBJ2-5, the V gene TRBV29-1; D perhaps matches TRBD1 (6 bases). Trimming removed 0 bases at V and 5 bases at J, with 19 bases between. The CDR3 length is 16 residues. CDR1 SQVTM and CDR2 ANQGSEA come from the germline V gene. The CDR3 DNA reads TGCAGCGTTGAAGATCAAGGGGGTTCAGCAAAGGAGACCCAGTACTTC. This gives the protein CSVEDQGGSAKETQYF. The complete variable domain, with remaining parts taken from reference TRBV29-1 and TRBJ2-5, reads SAVISQKPSRDICQRGTSLTIQCQVDSQVTMMFWYRQQPGQSLTLIATANQGSEATYESGFVIDKFPISRPNLTFSTLTVSNMSPEDSSIYLCSVEDQGGSAKETQYFGPGTRLLVL.

The rearrangement joins TRBV27 to TRBJ1-6, with D possibly being TRBD1 (5 bases). The CDR3 sequence is 14 residues long. Germline V CDR1 and CDR2: MNHEY, SMNVEV (reference sequence). Trimming took off 5 bases at V and 6 bases at J, with 11 bases between the two ends. CDR3 loop: CASSPGTANSPLHF. CDR3 coding DNA: TGTGCCAGCAGTCCCGGGACTGCTAATTCACCCCTCCACTTT.